Following are 17 T cell receptor beta chains from one sample sequenced in a study of T cell responses to AZD1222 COVID-19 vaccine (dated by TCRdb to the early 2020s). Library construction relied on the immunoSEQ multiplex PCR assay. TCRdb holds this immuneACCESS table with in-frame rearrangements only. Some clones are missing; in checked studies, unresolved V genes explain under half, and the rest has no known cause. Present in this sample are some 150,000 clones, about 86% of which were seen just once. The ten largest account for around 5% of the sample. The time point label, read with the paper, signifies: about 28 days (+/-7) after the second vaccine dose. The sequences come from peripheral blood, collected 28 days after the second AZD1222 dose. All receptors derive from an adult who received the AZD1222 COVID-19 vaccine.

J is TRBJ1-4 and V is TRBV10-3, with D hard to call. With 0 bases removed from V and 6 bases from J, the gap between germline ends came to 8 bases. Per germline, CDR1 ENHRY and CDR2 SYGVKD. This CDR3 comprises 14 residues. The CDR3 loop is CAISESGGDEKLFF. The CDR3 nucleotides are TGTGCCATCAGTGAGTCTGGAGGAGATGAAAAACTGTTTTTT.

The gene calls are TRBV4-1 and TRBJ1-1; possible D gene TRBD1, 5 bases. The CDR3 covers 15 residues. V was clipped by 4 bases and J by 3 bases, with 15 bases between them. The germline V gene encodes CDR1 MGHRA and CDR2 YSYEKL. The CDR3 region is CASSLLPQGYTEAFF. Here the CDR3 DNA reads TGCGCCAGCAGCCTCCTCCCCCAGGGATACACTGAAGCTTTCTTT.

The chain combines TRBV5-1 with TRBJ1-1, with unresolved D. The CDR3 totals 15 residues. Germline-derived CDR1 and CDR2 are SGHRS and YFSETQ. Trimming took off 2 bases at V and 1 base at J, with 12 bases between the two ends. CDR3 region: CASSFSVIRNTEAFF. Here the CDR3 DNA reads TGCGCCAGCAGCTTTTCGGTGATAAGGAACACTGAAGCTTTCTTT.

This chain links TRBV6-5 with TRBJ1-1; a weak D match, TRBD1 (5 bases). The CDR3 has 14 residues. With 7 bases removed from V and 1 base from J, the gap between germline ends came to 13 bases. In germline, CDR1 is MNHEY, CDR2 SVGAGI. The CDR3 region is CASTLRGGNTEAFF. The CDR3 DNA sequence: TGTGCCAGCACTCTACGGGGGGGGAACACTGAAGCTTTCTTT.

The gene calls are TRBV21-1 and TRBJ1-1; the DNA was not used to check the table's D call, TRBD1. TRBV21-1 is described as a pseudogene. CDR3 length: 16 amino acids. The CDR3 loop reads CASSQRRDRGNTEAFF. DNA for the CDR3: TGTGCCAGCAGCCAACGCCGGGACAGGGGGAACACTGAAGCTTTCTTT.

The genes are TRBV2 and TRBJ2-3; no definite D call. V lost 4 bases and J 2 bases, leaving 13 bases between the germline ends. Per germline, CDR1 SNHLY and CDR2 FYNNEI. The CDR3 loop spans 15 amino acids. DNA for the CDR3: TGTGCCAGCAGTGGACTCTCAACACCCACAGATACGCAGTATTTT. It translates to CASSGLSTPTDTQYF. Complete variable domain (other parts from reference TRBV2 and TRBJ2-3): EPEVTQTPSHQVTQMGQEVILRCVPISNHLYFYWYRQILGQKVEFLVSFYNNEISEKSEIFDDQFSVERPDGSNFTLKIRSTKLEDSAMYFCASSGLSTPTDTQYFGPGTRLTVL.

This clone was counted a single time. The chain recombines TRBV6-5 with TRBJ1-1; D possibly corresponds to TRBD1 (5 bases). Germline V lookup: CDR1 MNHEY, CDR2 SVGAGI. The CDR3 sequence is 15 residues long. V gave up 5 bases and J gave up 2 bases, with 15 bases separating them. CDR3 in DNA: TGTGCCAGCAGTAGGGGTGGCAGCTTAAACACTGAAGCTTTCTTT. Protein sequence: CASSRGGSLNTEAFF.

This chain links TRBV21-1 with TRBJ2-1. TRBV21-1 is deemed a pseudogene. This CDR3 comprises 18 residues. The CDR3 sequence is CASSKGGPGRISYNEQFF. CDR3 sequence (DNA): TGTGCCAGCAGCAAAGGGGGACCAGGGCGCATCTCCTACAATGAGCAGTTCTTC.

This clone has a handful of counts. The V gene is TRBV11-2, the J gene TRBJ2-1; either TRBD1 or TRBD2 may fit D (6 bases each). V lost 5 bases, J lost 5 bases, and 10 bases lay in between. CDR1 and CDR2 from the germline V gene are SGHAT and FQNNGV. The CDR3 is 13 residues long. The CDR3 spells CASSGGPDNEQFF. DNA for the CDR3: TGTGCCAGCAGCGGGGGGCCGGACAATGAGCAGTTCTTC.

This chain joins TRBV5-1 and TRBJ1-3; TRBD1 is a possible D gene (6 bases). The CDR3 is made up of 14 amino acids. The V end lost 0 bases, the J end lost 4 bases, and 8 bases lay between the germline ends. The germline V gene has CDR1 SGHRS and CDR2 YFSETQ. CDR3: CASSLAGTGNTIYF. DNA for the CDR3: TGCGCCAGCAGCTTGGCCGGGACAGGAAACACCATATATTTT.

The rearrangement joins TRBV10-3 to TRBJ2-5; D not certain. V lost 2 bases and J 5 bases, leaving 15 bases between the germline ends. This CDR3 has 15 amino acids. Germline CDR1 is ENHRY and CDR2 is SYGVKD. Here the CDR3 reads CAISEEVASMETQYF. For the CDR3, the DNA is TGTGCCATCAGTGAGGAAGTGGCGTCGATGGAGACCCAGTACTTC.

The rearrangement uses TRBV9 and TRBJ1-3; no firm D call. The CDR3 runs 13 residues. Germline-derived CDR1 and CDR2 are SGDLS and YYNGEE. Trimming removed 1 base at V and 8 bases at J, with 10 bases between. The CDR3 here is CASSVSAQDTIYF. In DNA, the CDR3 is TGTGCCAGCAGCGTATCGGCCCAGGACACCATATATTTT. Using reference TRBV9 and TRBJ1-3 for the parts outside the CDR3, the full variable domain is DSGVTQTPKHLITATGQRVTLRCSPRSGDLSVYWYQQSLDQGLQFLIQYYNGEERAKGNILERFSAQQFPDLHSELNLSSLELGDSALYFCASSVSAQDTIYFGEGSWLTVV.

This clone appeared a single time. The junction differs from germline at one of its ends, possibly a read error. The genes are TRBV19 and TRBJ1-2; the D is unclear. This CDR3 comprises 16 residues. The germline V gene encodes CDR1 LNHDA and CDR2 SQIVND (reference sequence). Written as DNA, the CDR3 is TGTGCCAGTAGTGCCCCGCAGGCGGGTTTTTCCTATGGCTACGCCTTC. Amino acid sequence: CASSAPQAGFSYGYAF.

The chain is built from TRBV6-5 and TRBJ1-2; D gene uncertain. Germline V gives CDR1 MNHEY, CDR2 SVGAGI. CDR3 length: 11 amino acids. V was pared by 4 bases and J by 12 bases, with 12 bases between. CDR3 loop: CASSLAGRHTF. Written as DNA, the CDR3 is TGTGCCAGCAGTTTGGCGGGGAGACACACCTTC.

The genes are TRBV4-2 and TRBJ2-1; TRBD2 is a possible D gene (6 bases). Germline CDR1 is LGHNA and CDR2 is YNFKEQ. This CDR3 comprises 13 residues. Trimming pared 1 base from V and 15 bases from J, leaving 16 bases between. CDR3 bases: TGTGCCAGCAGCCAAGGGGACTTTCGTCGTGCGTTCTTC. It codes for CASSQGDFRRAFF.

The V call is TRBV21-1, the J call TRBJ1-1. TRBV21-1 is classified as a pseudogene. This CDR3 spans 11 amino acids. Written as DNA, the CDR3 is TGTGCCAGCGGACTCCTTGATGCCGCTTTCTTT. It codes for CASGLLDAAFF.

This chain connects TRBV18 to TRBJ2-2; D may be TRBD1 (6 bases). The CDR3 extends over 15 amino acids. V was pared by 3 bases and J by 1 base, with 9 bases between. Germline values: CDR1 KGHSH, CDR2 LQKENI. CDR3 sequence (DNA): TGTGCCAGCTCACCCACAGGGCAGAACACCGGGGAGCTGTTTTTT. This translates into CASSPTGQNTGELFF.